A single sample gave rise to the 24 T cell receptor beta chains below, sequenced in a study of T-cell reconstitution after alpha-beta-depleted transplantation in children. The library targeted TCRbeta and was prepared with unique molecular identifiers. Each CDR3 protein gets one entry after TCRdb re-called the PCR reads with MiXCR. The data show about 220,000 distinct CDR3 sequences, with approximately 15% seen just once and about two fifths held by the top ten. Here the sequenced sample was PBMCs, mostly from graft donor cells, taken 360 days after TCRalphabeta/CD19-depleted stem cell transplant. All receptors derive from a male patient between 2 and 10 years old who had a stem cell transplant for acute lymphoblastic leukemia, so the T cells may come from the graft donor.

The chain carries TRBV4-3 and TRBJ2-7, with a weak D call TRBD1 (5 bases). This CDR3 region has 13 residues. V lost 1 base and J 7 bases, leaving 11 bases between the germline ends. CDR1 is LGHNA, CDR2 YSLEER, per germline. CDR3 coding DNA: TGCGCCAGCAGCCAAGTTAAGGGGTATGAGCAGTACTTC. It specifies CASSQVKGYEQYF.

The rearrangement uses TRBV7-9 and TRBJ2-5; tentatively, D is TRBD1 or TRBD2 (6 bases each). V was pared by 5 bases and J by 5 bases, with 9 bases between. From germline, CDR1 is SEHNR and CDR2 FQNEAQ (reference sequence). CDR3 length: 12 residues. The CDR3 DNA reads as TGTGCCAGCAGCAGAGGGGGGGAGACCCAGTACTTC. Its protein is CASSRGGETQYF.

The rearrangement links TRBV6-2 or TRBV6-3 to TRBJ2-1; D possibly corresponds to TRBD1 (6 bases). The CDR3 is 13 residues long. V dropped 6 bases and J dropped 7 bases, with 13 bases sitting between them. CDR1 and CDR2 (germline): MNHEY, SVGEGT. The CDR3 bases are TGTGCCAGCAGCCTTGACAGGTCTAATGAGCAGTTCTTC. This translates into CASSLDRSNEQFF.

This clonotype was observed many times. This rearrangement joins TRBV20-1 to TRBJ1-1, with TRBD1 matching over 8 bases. V lost 1 base to trimming and J lost 11 bases; unmatched junction nucleotides: 12. The germline V gene has CDR1 DFQATT and CDR2 SNEGSKA (reference sequence). This CDR3 contains 14 residues. In DNA, the CDR3 is TGCAGTGCTAGAGGAGGACAGGGACAGTCGAGGGCTTTCTTT. Its protein is CSARGGQGQSRAFF.

The chain joins TRBV29-1 to TRBJ2-3; D may correspond to TRBD1 or TRBD2 (5 bases each). Looked up from germline, CDR1 is SQVTM and CDR2 is ANQGSEA. V was clipped by 8 bases and J by 7 bases, with 19 bases between them. This CDR3 contains 13 residues. CDR3 sequence (DNA): TGCAGCCACGAGGGGCTAGGACGGTATACGCAGTATTTT. Translation gives CSHEGLGRYTQYF.

The chain combines TRBV28 with TRBJ2-1, with D perhaps TRBD2 (7 bases). Trimming took off 3 bases at V and 6 bases at J, with 15 bases between the two ends. Germline V gives CDR1 MDHEN, CDR2 SYDVKM. The CDR3 extends over 15 amino acids. The DNA of the CDR3 is TGTGCCAGCAGTTTCGCCAGGAGGGGGGGCAATGAGCAGTTCTTC. This translates into CASSFARRGGNEQFF.

This clonotype was seen repeatedly, ten times or more. The chain has TRBV5-1 and TRBJ2-7, with D uncertain. V lost 2 bases to trimming and J lost 3 bases, with 12 bases between them. The CDR3 length is 14 residues. Germline V gene sequence: CDR1 SGHRS, CDR2 YFSETQ. CDR3 nucleotides: TGCGCCAGCAGCTTTGCGGTCCTTGACTACGAGCAGTACTTC. Encoded protein: CASSFAVLDYEQYF.

This clonotype was observed at least ten times. This chain connects TRBV20-1 to TRBJ2-3, with a possible D match to TRBD1 (7 bases). Germline V gene sequence: CDR1 DFQATT, CDR2 SNEGSKA (reference sequence). Trimming shortened V by 3 bases and J by 2 bases, and 15 bases separated the two germline ends. This CDR3 is built from 15 residues. The CDR3 DNA reads TGCAGTGCTAGCAGGGGGGCCACCGTCACAGATACGCAGTATTTT. Translated, it gives CSASRGATVTDTQYF.

The CDR3 region is CASSPSWTSRNTEAFF. CDR3 DNA sequence: TGTGCCAGCAGCCCTTCTTGGACAAGTCGGAACACTGAAGCTTTCTTT. V usage is TRBV3-1 and J usage is TRBJ1-1; possible D gene TRBD1, 5 bases. CDR1 is LGHDT, CDR2 YNNKEL, per germline (reference sequence). The V gene lost 4 bases and the J gene lost 1 base, with 16 bases spanning the gap. This CDR3 spans 16 amino acids. The entire variable domain, with the rest obtained from reference TRBV3-1 and TRBJ1-1, is as follows: DTAVSQTPKYLVTQMGNDKSIKCEQNLGHDTMYWYKQDSKKFLKIMFSYNNKELIINETVPNRFSPKSPDKAHLNLHINSLELGDSAVYFCASSPSWTSRNTEAFFGQGTRLTVV.

The chain joins TRBV7-2 to TRBJ2-5; the D gene is possibly TRBD2 (6 bases). This CDR3 has 12 residues. Deletions cut 2 bases from V and 11 bases from J, with 12 bases between. From germline, CDR1 is SGHTA and CDR2 FQGNSA. The CDR3 loop reads CASSLTGEYQYF. The CDR3 DNA sequence: TGTGCCAGCAGCTTAACGGGGGAGTATCAGTACTTC.

The V and J genes are TRBV7-6 and TRBJ2-2; D is perhaps TRBD2 (7 bases). Looked up from germline, CDR1 is SGHVS and CDR2 is FNYEAQ. The CDR3 covers 16 residues. The V gene lost 2 bases and the J gene lost 1 base, with 11 bases spanning the gap. CDR3 in DNA: TGTGCCAGCAGCTTATCGGGGGGCTGGAACACCGGGGAGCTGTTTTTT. Translation: CASSLSGGWNTGELFF.

This clonotype was recorded a few times. The chain couples TRBV29-1 to TRBJ1-3; D gene uncertain. The length of the CDR3 is 14 residues. CDR1 is SQVTM and CDR2 is ANQGSEA in the germline V gene. With 7 bases removed from V and 2 bases from J, the gap between germline ends came to 15 bases. CDR3 in amino acids: CSAQRAGAGNTIYF. CDR3 coding DNA: TGCAGCGCTCAGAGGGCGGGTGCTGGAAACACCATATATTTT.

This clonotype was seen more than once but under ten times. The chain couples TRBV12-3 or TRBV12-4 to TRBJ1-2; D call uncertain. The V and J ends lost 7 bases and 6 bases respectively, with 12 bases between them. CDR3 length equals 12 residues. The CDR3 DNA follows: TGTGCCAGCACCTGGTTCAGTGATGGCTACACCTTC. Translated, it gives CASTWFSDGYTF.

CDR3: CASSPGLNYEQFF. The CDR3 nucleotides are TGTGCCAGCAGCCCGGGACTAAACTATGAGCAGTTCTTC. This rearrangement joins TRBV6-1 to TRBJ2-1, with TRBD2 identical over 7 bases. Trimming removed 6 bases from V and 8 bases from J; junction bases left unmatched: 7. The germline gives CDR1 MNHNS, CDR2 SASEGT. The length of the CDR3 is 13 residues.

The table lists this clonotype with a few counts. The rearrangement joins TRBV7-9 to TRBJ2-7; a weak D match, TRBD1 (6 bases). CDR3 length equals 14 residues. Germline-derived CDR1 and CDR2 are SEHNR and FQNEAQ (reference sequence). Trimming pared 5 bases from V and 2 bases from J, leaving 13 bases between. CDR3: CASSSRDTTYEQYF. The DNA of the CDR3 is TGTGCCAGCAGCAGCCGGGACACTACCTACGAGCAGTACTTC. The full variable domain, its missing parts supplied by reference TRBV7-9 and TRBJ2-7, is DTGVSQNPRHKITKRGQNVTFRCDPISEHNRLYWYRQTLGQGPEFLTYFQNEAQLEKSRLLSDRFSAERPKGSFSTLEIQRTEQGDSAMYLCASSSRDTTYEQYFGPGTRLTVT.

This clonotype was recorded at least ten times. The chain carries TRBV18 and TRBJ1-1; D is unclear. CDR3 length: 14 residues. Trimming left V 1 base short and J 4 bases short, with 10 bases between. The germline CDR1 and CDR2 sequences are KGHSH and LQKENI. As DNA, the CDR3 is TGTGCCAGCTCACCACGAGGGATGAGCACTGAAGCTTTCTTT. Its translation: CASSPRGMSTEAFF.

This clonotype was seen only a few times. The rearrangement uses TRBV29-1 and TRBJ2-2; 8 bases match TRBD1. The trim removed 6 bases at V and 2 bases at J, leaving 14 bases unmatched. The germline gives CDR1 SQVTM, CDR2 ANQGSEA. The CDR3 sequence is 17 residues long. DNA for the CDR3: TGCAGCGTCGGACAGGGACGACAGGGAGTAAACACCGGGGAGCTGTTTTTT. Protein sequence: CSVGQGRQGVNTGELFF.

The rearrangement joins TRBV5-6 to TRBJ2-1; TRBD2 aligns across 10 bases. This CDR3 contains 16 residues. Germline lookup yields CDR1 SGHDT and CDR2 YYEEEE. Unmatched junction bases numbered 18, after V lost 4 bases and J lost 14 bases. In DNA, the CDR3 is TGTGCCAGCAGCAATCTAGGAAGCGGGGGGGTGATATTTGAGTTCTTC. The encoded protein is CASSNLGSGGVIFEFF. Filled out from reference TRBV5-6 and TRBJ2-1, the complete variable domain reads DAGVTQSPTHLIKTRGQQVTLRCSPKSGHDTVSWYQQALGQGPQFIFQYYEEEERQRGNFPDRFSGHQFPNYSSELNVNALLLGDSALYLCASSNLGSGGVIFEFFGPGTRLTVL.

The V call is TRBV25-1, the J call TRBJ1-1, with TRBD1 identical over 7 bases. From germline, CDR1 is MGHDK and CDR2 SYGVNS. J gave up 10 bases and V 11 bases, and 10 bases lay outside the gene matches. The CDR3 runs to 11 residues. The CDR3 DNA is TGTGCCCCGAGGGGGCCGTATGGAGCTTTCTTT. Translation gives CAPRGPYGAFF.

This clonotype was recorded at least ten times. The chain is built from TRBV27 and TRBJ2-1; D is unresolved. The CDR3 sequence is 11 residues long. The germline CDR1 and CDR2 sequences are MNHEY and SMNVEV (reference sequence). V was cut by 5 bases and J by 9 bases, with 8 bases left in between. CDR3: CASSSLGEQFF. The CDR3, as DNA: TGTGCCAGCAGTAGTCTAGGTGAGCAGTTCTTC.

This clonotype occurred a few times. The chain couples TRBV6-5 to TRBJ2-3; TRBD2 aligns across 12 bases. The germline V gene encodes CDR1 MNHEY and CDR2 SVGAGI. The CDR3 consists of 18 residues. With 2 bases clipped from V and 0 bases from J, the junction kept 6 bases outside the gene matches. The CDR3 reads CASSYPTSGGASTDTQYF. CDR3 DNA: TGTGCCAGCAGTTACCCGACTAGCGGGGGAGCTAGCACAGATACGCAGTATTTT.

The table lists this clonotype with a few counts. The chain has TRBV5-4 and TRBJ1-5, with D perhaps matching TRBD1 (5 bases). Trimming left V 1 base short and J 0 bases short, with 14 bases between. CDR3 length: 17 amino acids. From germline, CDR1 is SGHNT and CDR2 YYREEE (reference sequence). The CDR3 reads CASSLREGPYSNQPQHF. In DNA form, the CDR3 reads TGTGCCAGCAGCTTGAGGGAGGGGCCTTATAGCAATCAGCCCCAGCATTTT.

The rearrangement joins TRBV24-1 to TRBJ2-1; 8 bases are a match to TRBD2. Germline V CDR1 and CDR2: KGHDR, SFDVKD. The junction had 3 bases not matched to a gene; V was cut back by 3 bases and J by 0 bases. The CDR3 runs 16 residues. The CDR3 region is CATSDRSGGSYNEQFF. The CDR3 DNA follows: TGTGCCACCAGTGATAGAAGCGGGGGCTCCTACAATGAGCAGTTCTTC.

The genes are TRBV20-1 and TRBJ1-5, with unresolved D. Trimming stripped 4 bases from V and 3 bases from J, with 13 bases between. Germline CDR1 DFQATT, CDR2 SNEGSKA (reference sequence). The CDR3 totals 14 residues. The CDR3 DNA reads as TGCAGTGCTAATCGCGTGGCCGACAATCAGCCCCAGCATTTT. This sequence encodes CSANRVADNQPQHF.